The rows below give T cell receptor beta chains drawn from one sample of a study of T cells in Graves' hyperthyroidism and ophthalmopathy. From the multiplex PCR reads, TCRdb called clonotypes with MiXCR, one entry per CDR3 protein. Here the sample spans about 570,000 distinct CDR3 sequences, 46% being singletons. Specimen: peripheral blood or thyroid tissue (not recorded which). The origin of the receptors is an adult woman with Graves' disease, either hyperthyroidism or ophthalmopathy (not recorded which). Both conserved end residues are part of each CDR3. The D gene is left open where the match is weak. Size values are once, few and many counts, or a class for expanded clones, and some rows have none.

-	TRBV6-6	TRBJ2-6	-	TGTGCCAGCAAACAGGGAACTGGGGCCAACGTCCTGACTTTC	CASKQGTGANVLTF
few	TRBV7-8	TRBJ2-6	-	TGTGCCAGCAGCCTACGGCAGGGTTCCACTGAAGCTTTC	CASSLRQGSTEAF
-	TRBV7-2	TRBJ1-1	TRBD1	TGTGCCAGCAGCCAACAGGGGGCTTTGGCTTTCTTT	CASSQQGALAFF
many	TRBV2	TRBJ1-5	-	TGTGCCAGCAGTCCGCAGGGTAGACAGCCCCAGCATTTT	CASSPQGRQPQHF
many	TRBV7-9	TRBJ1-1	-	TGTGCCAGCAGCCCAGGGGTCGGGGCTAATGTAGCTGAAGCTTTCTTT	CASSPGVGANVAEAFF
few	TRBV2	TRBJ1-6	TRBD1	TGTGCCAGCAGTCCAGACAGGGGAGGGAATTCACCCCTCCACTTT	CASSPDRGGNSPLHF
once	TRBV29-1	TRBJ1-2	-	TGCAGCGGCGGGGGCCCGACGATTAACTATGGCTACACCTTC	CSGGGPTINYGYTF
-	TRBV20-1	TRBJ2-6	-	TGCAGTGCCTTGGCTGGGGCCAACGTCCTGACTTTC	CSALAGANVLTF
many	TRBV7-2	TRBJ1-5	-	TGCGCCAGCAGCTTGTCAGGGGATCAGCCCCAGCATTTT	CASSLSGDQPQHF
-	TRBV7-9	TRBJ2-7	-	TGTGCCAGCCTCCGAGGGGAAGCGTTCAACGAGCAGTACTTC	CASLRGEAFNEQYF
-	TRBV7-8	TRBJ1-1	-	TGTGCCAGCAGTCCTGACAGTCGATCCTACGAGCAGGCCCACACTGAAGCTTTCTTT	CASSPDSRSYEQAHTEAFF
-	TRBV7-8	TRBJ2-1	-	TGTGCCAGCAGCTTAGGCTCTCCCCACAATGAGCAGTTCTTC	CASSLGSPHNEQFF
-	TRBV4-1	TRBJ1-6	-	TGCGCCAGCGTGACAGAATTTTCACCCCTCCACTTT	CASVTEFSPLHF
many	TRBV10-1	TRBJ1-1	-	TGCGCCAGCAGTGAGTCGACAGGTCAGCGAGCTTTCTTT	CASSESTGQRAFF
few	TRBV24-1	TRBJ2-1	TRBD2	TGTGCCACCAGTGATAACCCAGGGACTAGGGGAGGTCATGAGCAGTTCTTC	CATSDNPGTRGGHEQFF
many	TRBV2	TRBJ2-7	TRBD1	TGTGCCAGCAGCATCGACAGGGACCACGAGCAGTACTTC	CASSIDRDHEQYF
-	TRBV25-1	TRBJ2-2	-	TGTGCCAGCGGGCACAGAAACACCGGGGAGCTGTTTTTT	CASGHRNTGELFF
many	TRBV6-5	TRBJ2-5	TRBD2	TGTGCCAGCAGTTACGGGCTAGCGGGAGTGGAGACCCAGTACTTC	CASSYGLAGVETQYF
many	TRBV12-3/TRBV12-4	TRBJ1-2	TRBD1	TGTGCCAGCAGCTTACAGGGGAACTATGGCTACACCTTC	CASSLQGNYGYTF
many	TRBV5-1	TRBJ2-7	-	TGCGCCAGCAGCTCCCCCGGGCCTTACTACGAGCAGTACTTC	CASSSPGPYYEQYF
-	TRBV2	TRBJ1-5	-	TGTGCCAGCAGCAGGGGTGAAGAGACCCAGCATTTT	CASSRGEETQHF
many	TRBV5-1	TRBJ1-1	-	TGCGCCAGCAGCTTGGGCCGGAGGGAGCTGGGGTACACTGAAGCTTTCTTT	CASSLGRRELGYTEAFF
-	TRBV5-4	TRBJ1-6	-	TGTGCCAGCAGCTTAGTGACGGCAAATTCACCCCTCCACTTT	CASSLVTANSPLHF
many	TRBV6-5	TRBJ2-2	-	TGTGCCAGTAGTAGGAGTAGCGCCACCGGGGAGCTGTTTTTT	CASSRSSATGELFF
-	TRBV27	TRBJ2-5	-	TGTGCCAGCAGTTTCGAGGGTGGAGAGACCCAGTACTTC	CASSFEGGETQYF
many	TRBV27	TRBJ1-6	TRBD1	TGTGCCAGCAGTCCATGGACAGGGGATTCACCCCTCCACTTT	CASSPWTGDSPLHF
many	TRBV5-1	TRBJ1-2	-	TGCGCCAGCAGCTTGAGGGGACCAACTTCCTATGGCTACACCTTC	CASSLRGPTSYGYTF
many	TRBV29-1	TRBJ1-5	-	TGCAGCGTCTCCTTTTCTCGGCAACTTGATCAGCCCCAGCATTTT	CSVSFSRQLDQPQHF
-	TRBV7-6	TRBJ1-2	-	TGTGCCAGCAGCCCCCCCGGTGTCGACACCTTC	CASSPPGVDTF
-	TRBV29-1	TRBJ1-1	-	TGCAGCGTAGGAGGAATGAGGACGACTGAAGCTTTCTTT	CSVGGMRTTEAFF
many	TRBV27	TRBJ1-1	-	TGTGCCAGCCGATCGGCCGAAAACACTGAAGCTTTCTTT	CASRSAENTEAFF
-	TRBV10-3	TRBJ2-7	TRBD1	TGTGCCATCAGAATGGACAGGGCCACCTGGTCCTACGAGCAGTACTTC	CAIRMDRATWSYEQYF
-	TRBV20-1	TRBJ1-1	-	TGCAGTGTTAGAGACAGCCTTGAAGCTTTCTTT	CSVRDSLEAFF
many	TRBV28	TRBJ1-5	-	TGTGCCAGCAGTTTGGTGGACGGCAATCAGCCCCAGCATTTT	CASSLVDGNQPQHF
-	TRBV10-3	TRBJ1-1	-	TGTGCCACCCAAGGCCGACGCGAGACTGAAGCTTTCTTT	CATQGRRETEAFF
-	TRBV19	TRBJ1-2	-	TGTGCCAGCAGGGACGGGGGGCTTAATGGCTACACCTTC	CASRDGGLNGYTF
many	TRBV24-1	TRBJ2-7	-	TGTGCCACCAGTGGAGGGGGAGGAATCTACGAGCAGTACTTC	CATSGGGGIYEQYF
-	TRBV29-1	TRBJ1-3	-	TGCAGCGTGGAAACTGGAAACACCATATATTTT	CSVETGNTIYF
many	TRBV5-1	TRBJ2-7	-	TGCGCCAGCAGCTTGGAGGGGACCCTTTTGGCCTACGAGCAGTACTTC	CASSLEGTLLAYEQYF
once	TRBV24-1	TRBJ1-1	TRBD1	TGTGCCACCAAGGGGACAGACTCTATCGAAGCTTTCTTT	CATKGTDSIEAFF
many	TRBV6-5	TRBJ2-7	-	TGTGCCAGCAGTTACGGGCCTGTGGACGAGCAGTACTTC	CASSYGPVDEQYF
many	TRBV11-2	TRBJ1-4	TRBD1	TGTGCCAGCAGGTTTACCCCCAGGACAGGGAGCGAAAAACTGTTTTTT	CASRFTPRTGSEKLFF
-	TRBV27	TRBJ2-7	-	TGTGCCAGCAGTTTTAGTACCTCCTACGAGCAGTACTTC	CASSFSTSYEQYF
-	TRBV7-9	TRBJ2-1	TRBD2	TGTGCCACGGCGGGAGGTAAAAATGAGCAGTTCTTC	CATAGGKNEQFF
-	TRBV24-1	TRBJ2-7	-	TGTGCCACCAGTGATTGGAGAGGACGGGGGACCTACGAGCAGTACTTC	CATSDWRGRGTYEQYF
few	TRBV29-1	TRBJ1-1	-	TGCAGCGTTGAGGCTCACACTGAAGCTTTCTTT	CSVEAHTEAFF
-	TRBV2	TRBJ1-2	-	TGTGCCAGCAGTGGCAGGCTTGCTAACTATGGCTACACCTTC	CASSGRLANYGYTF